The 23 T cell receptor beta chains reported below all come from one sample, sequenced in a study of T cell repertoires in cytomegalovirus infection. A single record per CDR3 protein comes from TCRdb applying MiXCR to the reads. The data show about 490,000 distinct CDR3 sequences, 10% to 12% seen once. The specimen was PBMCs. The receptors derive from a human donor in good health (CMV status not recorded). Some clones in this sample may be carry-over from other donors' samples.

This clonotype came up many times. The rearrangement links TRBV27 to TRBJ2-5; 7 nucleotides agree with TRBD1. Germline assignment: CDR1 MNHEY and CDR2 SMNVEV (reference sequence). This CDR3 is 17 amino acids long. Trimming took 4 bases from V and 2 from J; bases not matched to a gene: 13. The CDR3 nucleotides are TGTGCCAGCAGTTCCACGCCGCCAGACAGGGCACAAGAGACCCAGTACTTC. Its protein is CASSSTPPDRAQETQYF.

The chain links TRBV29-1 to TRBJ2-4; TRBD2 matches 7 bases. This CDR3 has 11 residues. Germline assignment: CDR1 SQVTM and CDR2 ANQGSEA. Trimming at V came to 5 bases and at J to 6 bases, leaving 1 base not matched to a gene. This CDR3 reads CSVWGGNIQYF. In DNA form, the CDR3 reads TGCAGCGTTTGGGGGGGAAACATTCAGTACTTC.

This clonotype turned up a few times. The chain is built from TRBV28 and TRBJ1-5; TRBD1 matches 7 bases. V shed 6 bases and J 2 bases; nucleotides not matched to a gene: 13. This CDR3 spans 17 amino acids. Germline CDR1 and CDR2: MDHEN and SYDVKM. CDR3 amino acids: CASRAYEGGGRNQPQHF. DNA for the CDR3: TGTGCCAGCAGGGCTTATGAAGGGGGCGGTCGCAATCAGCCCCAGCATTTT.

This clonotype was seen at least ten times. This chain joins TRBV7-9 and TRBJ2-1, with TRBD2 matching 9 bases. CDR1 SEHNR and CDR2 FQNEAQ come from the germline V gene (reference sequence). This CDR3 region has 15 residues. The V gene end was trimmed by 0 bases and the J gene end by 12 bases; junction bases not matched to a gene: 9. The CDR3 bases are TGTGCCAGCAGCTTAGCGAGCCTAGCGGGATTGCCGCAGTTCTTC. Protein: CASSLASLAGLPQFF. The whole variable domain, remainder taken from reference TRBV7-9 and TRBJ2-1, is DTGVSQNPRHKITKRGQNVTFRCDPISEHNRLYWYRQTLGQGPEFLTYFQNEAQLEKSRLLSDRFSAERPKGSFSTLEIQRTEQGDSAMYLCASSLASLAGLPQFFGPGTRLTVL.

This clonotype was observed a few times. This chain links TRBV7-9 with TRBJ2-7, with a tentative D call TRBD1 (6 bases). The V gene lost 10 bases and the J gene lost 2 bases, with 18 bases spanning the gap. Per the germline V gene, CDR1 is SEHNR and CDR2 is FQNEAQ (reference sequence). This CDR3 is 14 amino acids long. This chain's CDR3 is CATTRRGTTYEQYF. CDR3 nucleotide sequence: TGTGCCACTACCCGCAGGGGAACTACCTACGAGCAGTACTTC.

This clonotype was counted at least ten times. The chain recombines TRBV19 with TRBJ1-1, with D uncertain. Germline CDR1 LNHDA, CDR2 SQIVND (reference sequence). The CDR3 has 15 residues. V was pared by 7 bases and J by 2 bases, with 17 bases between. CDR3 amino acids: CASTEGRRVNTEAFF. As DNA, the CDR3 is TGTGCCAGTACCGAGGGCAGGAGAGTAAACACTGAAGCTTTCTTT. The full variable domain, its missing parts supplied by reference TRBV19 and TRBJ1-1, is DGGITQSPKYLFRKEGQNVTLSCEQNLNHDAMYWYRQDPGQGLRLIYYSQIVNDFQKGDIAEGYSVSREKKESFPLTVTSAQKNPTAFYLCASTEGRRVNTEAFFGQGTRLTVV.

The chain uses TRBV14 and TRBJ2-3, with 10 nucleotides matching TRBD2. Germline V gene lookup returns CDR1 SGHDN and CDR2 FVKESK. The CDR3 consists of 13 residues. Trimming cost V 6 bases and J 9 bases; bases outside gene matches: 6. The CDR3 DNA follows: TGTGCCAGCAGTCGGACTAGCGGTTTCACGCAGTATTTT. Translating gives CASSRTSGFTQYF. Together with reference TRBV14 and TRBJ2-3, the CDR3 gives the full variable domain: EAGVTQFPSHSVIEKGQTVTLRCDPISGHDNLYWYRRVMGKEIKFLLHFVKESKQDESGMPNNRFLAERTGGTYSTLKVQPAELEDSGVYFCASSRTSGFTQYFGPGTRLTVL.

The V call is TRBV29-1, the J call TRBJ1-4; D not certain. There are 11 residues in the CDR3. Per the germline V gene, CDR1 is SQVTM and CDR2 is ANQGSEA. The V gene lost 4 bases and the J gene lost 8 bases, with 8 bases spanning the gap. CDR3 loop: CSVGQREKLFF. The CDR3 bases are TGCAGCGTTGGTCAGCGGGAAAAACTGTTTTTT.

This clonotype was seen repeatedly, ten times or more. The chain combines TRBV7-3 with TRBJ2-1, with 7 bases matching TRBD2. CDR3 length: 16 residues. The ends lost 5 bases at V and 7 bases at J; junction bases unmatched: 14. CDR1 and CDR2 (germline): SGHTA, FQGTGA. The CDR3 region is CASSPVVSGTGNEQFF. The CDR3, as DNA: TGTGCCAGCAGCCCAGTAGTAAGCGGGACCGGGAATGAGCAGTTCTTC.

This clonotype was seen ten or more times. As DNA, the CDR3 is TGTGCCAGCAGCCAATCGGGACAGGGAACATCCAAAAACATTCAGTACTTC. Translated, it gives CASSQSGQGTSKNIQYF. The genes are TRBV4-2 and TRBJ2-4; 9 bases agree with TRBD1. The junction had 7 bases not matched to a gene; V was cut back by 2 bases and J by 2 bases. The CDR3 totals 17 residues. Germline V CDR1 and CDR2: LGHNA, YNFKEQ.

This clonotype has at least ten counts. The rearrangement joins TRBV28 to TRBJ2-6, with D unclear. V was pared by 2 bases and J by 2 bases, with 19 bases between. From germline, CDR1 is MDHEN and CDR2 SYDVKM. This CDR3 spans 19 amino acids. The CDR3, as DNA: TGTGCCAGCAGTTTAGTCACTGGGCAGTTATTCCCTGGGGCCAACGTCCTGACTTTC. Its protein product is CASSLVTGQLFPGANVLTF.

This clonotype was seen at least ten times. The chain carries TRBV6-1 and TRBJ1-4, with 7 positions matching TRBD1. CDR3 length equals 15 residues. Germline CDR1 and CDR2: MNHNS and SASEGT. V was pared by 5 bases and J by 4 bases, with 7 bases of the junction left unmatched. For the CDR3, the DNA is TGTGCCAGCAGTTCACGGACAGGCCGTAATGAAAAACTGTTTTTT. Translated, it gives CASSSRTGRNEKLFF.

In DNA, the CDR3 is TGTGCCAGCAGCATACCTAGCGGGGAAGGCAGTGAGCAGTTCTTC. Translating it yields CASSIPSGEGSEQFF. The chain joins TRBV7-9 to TRBJ2-1, with 9 bases fitting TRBD2. Per the germline V gene, CDR1 is SEHNR and CDR2 is FQNEAQ (reference sequence). The CDR3 is made up of 15 amino acids. V was pared by 5 bases and J by 9 bases, with 11 bases of the junction left unmatched.

This clonotype came up many times. V usage is TRBV28 and J usage is TRBJ1-2, with D unclear. CDR3 length equals 14 residues. Looked up from germline, CDR1 is MDHEN and CDR2 is SYDVKM. V was shortened by 2 bases and J by 4 bases, with 11 bases between the two germline ends. CDR3 sequence reads: CASSLKPRIYGYTF. The CDR3 DNA reads TGTGCCAGCAGTTTAAAGCCTCGTATCTATGGCTACACCTTC.

The table lists this clonotype with many counts. V usage is TRBV11-1 and J usage is TRBJ2-5, with D unclear. This CDR3 has 15 residues. Trimming left V 8 bases short and J 0 bases short, with 16 bases between. Germline CDR1 reads SGHAT; CDR2 reads FQDESV (reference sequence). DNA of the CDR3: TGTGCCAGCGAGTCAGACGGAATATACCAAGAGACCCAGTACTTC. Protein sequence: CASESDGIYQETQYF.

This clonotype was found many times. This rearrangement joins TRBV19 to TRBJ2-3; TRBD2 matches 12 bases. This CDR3 has 16 amino acids. Germline V gene data show CDR1 as LNHDA and CDR2 as SQIVND (reference sequence). The ends lost 1 base at V and 3 bases at J; junction bases unmatched: 2. The CDR3 loop is CASSIGGLAGTDTQYF. CDR3 nucleotides: TGTGCCAGTAGTATAGGCGGACTAGCGGGAACAGATACGCAGTATTTT.

This clonotype was counted at least ten times. J is TRBJ2-7 and V is TRBV7-3; the D is unclear. The V gene's germline CDR1 is SGHTA and CDR2 FQGTGA. The V and J ends lost 2 bases and 4 bases respectively, with 21 bases between them. The CDR3 contains 17 residues. CDR3 in DNA: TGTGCCAGCAGCTTACATCTCCCAGACGAGACCTTATACGAGCAGTACTTC. Its translation: CASSLHLPDETLYEQYF.

This clonotype was detected many times. CDR3 loop: CASRRGTNTDTQYF. The CDR3 DNA is TGTGCCAGTCGACGGGGGACCAACACAGATACGCAGTATTTT. This chain links TRBV6-2 or TRBV6-3 with TRBJ2-3, with D possibly TRBD2 on 6 matching bases. The CDR3 has 14 residues. Trimming shortened V by 9 bases and J by 2 bases, and 15 bases separated the two germline ends. Germline-derived CDR1 and CDR2 are MNHEY and SVGEGT.

Many counts were recorded for this clonotype. This rearrangement joins TRBV7-9 to TRBJ2-1; either TRBD1 or TRBD2 may supply D (6 bases each). Germline V lookup: CDR1 SEHNR, CDR2 FQNEAQ (reference sequence). The germline V and J ends were trimmed by 6 bases and 6 bases, with 12 bases remaining between them. The CDR3 covers 13 residues. The CDR3 DNA reads as TGTGCCAGCAGTTTTGGGGGGCTCAATGAGCAGTTCTTC. Protein product: CASSFGGLNEQFF.

This clonotype was seen ten or more times. V is TRBV3-1 and J is TRBJ1-2; the D is unclear. CDR3 length equals 13 residues. Trimming cost V 5 bases and J 5 bases, with 12 bases left between them. Germline V CDR1 and CDR2: LGHDT, YNNKEL (reference sequence). Here the CDR3 reads CASSFIETYGYTF. DNA of the CDR3: TGTGCCAGCAGCTTCATAGAAACTTATGGCTACACCTTC.

The chain uses TRBV20-1 and TRBJ2-1, with 15 bases identical to TRBD2. This CDR3 contains 14 residues. Germline CDR1 is DFQATT and CDR2 is SNEGSKA (reference sequence). Unmatched junction bases numbered 5, after V lost 5 bases and J lost 9 bases. CDR3 region: CSALGLAGGSEQFF. The CDR3 region has the DNA TGCAGTGCTCTCGGACTAGCGGGAGGGAGTGAGCAGTTCTTC.

The table lists this clonotype with a few counts. This sequence joins TRBV19 and TRBJ1-5; D may be TRBD1 (5 bases). Germline assignment: CDR1 LNHDA and CDR2 SQIVND (reference sequence). The CDR3 has 12 residues. Trimming left V 3 bases short and J 13 bases short, with 13 bases between. CDR3 loop: CASSIEGPSQHF. The CDR3 bases are TGTGCCAGTAGTATCGAGGGACCTTCGCAGCATTTT.

Only a few counts were recorded for this clonotype. The V call is TRBV4-2, the J call TRBJ2-2, with 12 bases identical to TRBD2. The germline gives CDR1 LGHNA, CDR2 YNFKEQ. CDR3 length equals 18 residues. V was pared by 1 base and J by 0 bases, with 3 bases of the junction left unmatched. CDR3 coding DNA: TGTGCCAGCAGCCAAGCGGGACTAGCGGGCACGAACACCGGGGAGCTGTTTTTT. Translation: CASSQAGLAGTNTGELFF.